The 31 T cell receptor beta chains below were found in one sample sequenced in a study of OX40 agonist ivuxolimab in advanced cancers. Data came from immunoSEQ multiplex PCR; TCRdb stores just in-frame clones and leaves some out. Seen here are 44,000 or so clones, 65% to 85% observed once, and the top ten hold 6% to 7%. The sample was CD4+ or CD8+ T cells sorted from blood, taken in a trial of the OX40 agonist ivuxolimab. These receptors were collected from an adult with an advanced solid tumor such as melanoma, head and neck, liver or kidney cancer.

V and J are TRBV7-6 and TRBJ2-5; maybe TRBD2 (5 bases). Trimming left V 5 bases short and J 1 base short, with 17 bases between. Germline assignment: CDR1 SGHVS and CDR2 FNYEAQ. The CDR3 consists of 16 residues. The CDR3 DNA is TGTGCCAGCAGCCACATACTAGGGTTGGGCCAAGAGACCCAGTACTTC. Its translation: CASSHILGLGQETQYF.

This clone was counted only a few times. This chain connects TRBV18 to TRBJ1-2, with no clear D. Germline V CDR1 and CDR2: KGHSH, LQKENI. This CDR3 is built from 12 residues. Trimming took 3 bases from V and 4 from J, leaving 6 bases between them. The CDR3, as DNA: TGTGCCAGCTCACCGGGCGTCTATGGCTACACCTTC. Amino acids: CASSPGVYGYTF. Combining the CDR3 with reference TRBV18 and TRBJ1-2 gives the whole variable domain NAGVMQNPRHLVRRRGQEARLRCSPMKGHSHVYWYRQLPEEGLKFMVYLQKENIIDESGMPKERFSAEFPKEGPSILRIQQVVRGDSAAYFCASSPGVYGYTFGSGTRLTVV.

This clone was seen more than once but under ten times. The J gene is TRBJ1-6, the V gene TRBV11-3; no reliable D call. From germline, CDR1 is SGHNT and CDR2 YENEEA. V lost 2 bases and J 7 bases, leaving 15 bases between the germline ends. The CDR3 has 16 residues. This CDR3 is CASSLSPGGRNSPLHF. CDR3 sequence (DNA): TGTGCCAGCAGCTTATCCCCAGGCGGCCGAAATTCACCCCTCCACTTT.

This sequence joins TRBV10-3 and TRBJ2-1; TRBD2 might be the D (5 bases). V was trimmed by 11 bases and J by 9 bases, leaving 17 bases between them. Germline V lookup: CDR1 ENHRY, CDR2 SYGVKD. The CDR3 runs 12 residues. CDR3 sequence reads: CALSRDAGEQFF. The CDR3 nucleotides are TGTGCCCTCTCCCGGGATGCGGGTGAGCAGTTCTTC.

The chain joins TRBV13 to TRBJ2-7; 10 nucleotides align to TRBD2. V lost 6 bases and J lost 0; bases outside the gene matches: 5. Per the germline V gene, CDR1 is PRHDT and CDR2 is FYEKMQ (reference sequence). This CDR3 has 15 residues. CDR3 region: CASRNIAGGSYEQYF. In DNA, the CDR3 is TGTGCCAGCAGAAATATAGCGGGAGGCTCCTACGAGCAGTACTTC.

The CDR3 nucleotides are TGTGCCACCCGTCCGGGGGGCAGGGGGGAAAAACTGTTTTTT. Its protein is CATRPGGRGEKLFF. This sequence joins TRBV6-5 and TRBJ1-4; 7 nucleotides match TRBD1. The length of the CDR3 is 14 residues. V lost 10 bases to trimming and J lost 8 bases; unmatched junction nucleotides: 13. The V gene's germline CDR1 is MNHEY and CDR2 SVGAGI.

The chain is built from TRBV27 and TRBJ2-1, with 10 bases fitting TRBD2. V lost 7 bases to trimming and J lost 4 bases; unmatched junction nucleotides: 4. Germline V CDR1 and CDR2: MNHEY, SMNVEV (reference sequence). The CDR3 has 14 residues. CDR3 amino acids: CASTILAGYNEQFF. CDR3 nucleotides: TGTGCCAGCACCATACTAGCGGGGTACAATGAGCAGTTCTTC.

The V call is TRBV30, the J call TRBJ2-2; no definite D call. Germline V gene sequence: CDR1 GTSNPN, CDR2 SVGIG (reference sequence). The V and J ends lost 5 bases and 8 bases respectively, with 12 bases between them. This CDR3 is 12 amino acids long. The CDR3 sequence is CAWPGFSGELFF. The CDR3 bases are TGTGCCTGGCCGGGCTTTTCTGGGGAGCTGTTTTTT.

The J gene is TRBJ2-2, the V gene TRBV4-2, with D uncertain. Trimming cost V 6 bases and J 5 bases, with 7 bases left between them. The germline CDR1 and CDR2 sequences are LGHNA and YNFKEQ. The CDR3 consists of 12 residues. The CDR3 sequence is CASRMGTGELFF. The DNA for the CDR3 is TGTGCCAGCAGGATGGGAACCGGGGAGCTGTTTTTT.

J is TRBJ2-7 and V is TRBV10-2; the match to TRBD2 covers 10 bases. The CDR3 is 14 residues long. Germline CDR1 and CDR2: WSHSY and SAAADI. V was pared by 2 bases and J by 6 bases, with 4 bases of the junction left unmatched. The DNA for the CDR3 is TGCGCCAGCAGTGAGGCTAGCGGGAGAAGCGAGCAGTACTTC. Its protein is CASSEASGRSEQYF.

V and J are TRBV9 and TRBJ2-7; 7 nucleotides match TRBD2. In germline, CDR1 is SGDLS, CDR2 YYNGEE. The CDR3 spans 14 residues. The V segment lost 3 bases and the J segment 0 bases; nucleotides outside the gene matches: 3. CDR3 sequence: CASSAGLGSYEQYF. CDR3 nucleotides: TGTGCCAGCAGCGCAGGACTAGGCTCCTACGAGCAGTACTTC. Full variable domain (remainder filled in from reference TRBV9 and TRBJ2-7): DSGVTQTPKHLITATGQRVTLRCSPRSGDLSVYWYQQSLDQGLQFLIQYYNGEERAKGNILERFSAQQFPDLHSELNLSSLELGDSALYFCASSAGLGSYEQYFGPGTRLTVT.

The genes are TRBV6-1 and TRBJ1-6; 7 bases fit TRBD1. J was trimmed by 2 bases and V by 1 base; bases with no gene match: 8. This CDR3 is 18 amino acids long. Germline CDR1 is MNHNS and CDR2 is SASEGT. In DNA, the CDR3 is TGTGCCAGCAGTGAAGGGACCTCAGGGGGGGCCTATAATTCACCCCTCCACTTT. Translating gives CASSEGTSGGAYNSPLHF.

The rearrangement links TRBV5-1 to TRBJ1-3; possible D gene TRBD1, 5 bases. Trimming removed 3 bases at V and 3 bases at J, with 13 bases between. The length of the CDR3 is 15 residues. CDR1 is SGHRS and CDR2 is YFSETQ in the germline V gene. The CDR3 nucleotides are TGCGCCAGCAGCTCCCTAGGGGTGTATGGAAACACCATATATTTT. Its translation is CASSSLGVYGNTIYF.

This chain joins TRBV5-4 and TRBJ2-1; D may be TRBD2 (6 bases). The CDR3 is made up of 14 amino acids. Per germline, CDR1 SGHNT and CDR2 YYREEE (reference sequence). V dropped 0 bases and J dropped 7 bases, with 11 bases sitting between them. As DNA, the CDR3 is TGTGCCAGCAGCTTGGAGGCCGGAGGGAATGAGCAGTTCTTC. Its protein is CASSLEAGGNEQFF.

This chain links TRBV10-1 with TRBJ2-1, with unresolved D. The CDR3 has 16 amino acids. V lost 3 bases to trimming and J lost 0 bases, with 12 bases between them. Germline-derived CDR1 and CDR2 are WNHNN and SYGVQD (reference sequence). CDR3 nucleotide sequence: TGCGCCAGCAGTGATTCCTCTACCTACTCCTACAATGAGCAGTTCTTC. Translated, it gives CASSDSSTYSYNEQFF.

V gene TRBV6-6 combines with J gene TRBJ2-1; D ambiguous. CDR1 is MNHNY and CDR2 is SVGAGI in the germline V gene (reference sequence). CDR3 length: 13 amino acids. Trimming removed 3 bases at V and 5 bases at J, with 8 bases between. In DNA form, the CDR3 reads TGTGCCAGCAGTTATATACCAGACAATGAGCAGTTCTTC. This translates into CASSYIPDNEQFF.

The V gene is TRBV6-6, the J gene TRBJ1-2; tentatively, D is TRBD1 (5 bases). Trimming took 2 bases from V and 3 from J, leaving 13 bases between them. This CDR3 is 15 amino acids long. Germline V gene lookup returns CDR1 MNHNY and CDR2 SVGAGI (reference sequence). The CDR3 reads CASSYAGNGDYGYTF. The CDR3 nucleotides are TGTGCCAGCAGTTACGCAGGGAACGGAGACTATGGCTACACCTTC.

This sequence joins TRBV5-6 and TRBJ1-2, with D tentatively TRBD1 (5 bases). V was clipped by 3 bases and J by 8 bases, with 11 bases between them. Germline loops: CDR1 SGHDT, CDR2 YYEEEE. This CDR3 contains 12 residues. CDR3 loop: CASSWGIGGYTF. The CDR3 DNA reads TGTGCCAGCAGCTGGGGGATTGGAGGCTACACCTTC.

This clone is labeled medium-sized. V gene TRBV2 combines with J gene TRBJ2-7; D may match TRBD1 or TRBD2 (5 bases each). The V gene lost 6 bases and the J gene lost 6 bases, with 12 bases spanning the gap. This CDR3 is 12 amino acids long. Germline CDR1 is SNHLY and CDR2 is FYNNEI. The DNA of the CDR3 is TGTGCCAGCAGAGGCATTGGGGGCGAGCAGTACTTC. Its protein is CASRGIGGEQYF.

The chain couples TRBV6-5 to TRBJ2-5; 8 bases are shared with TRBD2. CDR1 and CDR2 from the germline V gene are MNHEY and SVGAGI. CDR3 length: 15 residues. The V gene end was trimmed by 5 bases and the J gene end by 0 bases; junction bases not matched to a gene: 5. CDR3 loop: CASSRAGADQETQYF. The CDR3 DNA follows: TGTGCCAGCAGTCGAGCGGGAGCCGACCAAGAGACCCAGTACTTC.

The J gene is TRBJ2-1, the V gene TRBV5-4; 7 bases align to TRBD2. Looked up from germline, CDR1 is SGHNT and CDR2 is YYREEE (reference sequence). The length of the CDR3 is 16 residues. J was trimmed by 0 bases and V by 6 bases; bases with no gene match: 9. Here the CDR3 reads CASTIGGGNSYNEQFF. The CDR3 DNA sequence: TGTGCCAGCACTATTGGGGGGGGGAACTCCTACAATGAGCAGTTCTTC.

The chain's CDR3 is CERTGRETQYF. For the CDR3, the DNA is TGTGAAAGAACAGGGCGGGAGACCCAGTACTTC. The chain links TRBV27 to TRBJ2-5; possible D gene TRBD1, 6 bases. The CDR3 runs 11 residues. CDR1 is MNHEY and CDR2 is SMNVEV in the germline V gene (reference sequence).

This chain uses TRBV7-7 with TRBJ2-2, with 11 bases fitting TRBD1. After removal of 1 base from V and 2 bases from J, the junction contained 0 bases not matched to a gene. CDR3 length: 16 residues. Germline V gene sequence: CDR1 SSHAT, CDR2 FNYEAQ (reference sequence). The CDR3 region is CASSLGTGGNTGELFF. The CDR3 region has the DNA TGTGCCAGCAGCTTAGGGACAGGGGGCAACACCGGGGAGCTGTTTTTT.

This chain connects TRBV6-1 to TRBJ1-4, with 7 bases that match TRBD1. Germline CDR1 and CDR2: MNHNS and SASEGT. V shed 4 bases, J shed 7 bases, and the junction held 6 bases outside the gene matches. The CDR3 contains 14 residues. As DNA, the CDR3 is TGTGCCAGCAGTGTGAGGGGGCGAGGTGAAAAACTGTTTTTT. Its protein product is CASSVRGRGEKLFF.

The rearrangement joins TRBV6-6 to TRBJ2-7; 7 bases are a match to TRBD2. The germline gives CDR1 MNHNY, CDR2 SVGAGI (reference sequence). This CDR3 region has 13 residues. Germline trimming cut 8 bases from V and 1 base from J; bases unmatched to any gene: 5. CDR3 sequence: CASQRDPSYEQYF. Written as DNA, the CDR3 is TGTGCCAGCCAGCGGGACCCGTCCTACGAGCAGTACTTC.

CDR3 amino acids: CAWSVQAEAFF. The CDR3 region has the DNA TGTGCCTGGAGTGTACAGGCTGAAGCTTTCTTT. The rearrangement joins TRBV30 to TRBJ1-1; TRBD1 is a possible D gene (5 bases). CDR3 size: 11 residues. Trimming removed 0 bases from V and 6 bases from J, with 5 bases in between. Germline V gene sequence: CDR1 GTSNPN, CDR2 SVGIG (reference sequence).

The chain recombines TRBV6-1 with TRBJ1-5, with a tentative D call TRBD1 (5 bases). V was pared by 8 bases and J by 0 bases, with 14 bases between. This CDR3 contains 15 residues. Per the germline V gene, CDR1 is MNHNS and CDR2 is SASEGT. The chain's CDR3 is CASEQVFNSNQPQHF. CDR3 DNA: TGTGCCAGCGAACAGGTATTCAATAGCAATCAGCCCCAGCATTTT.

The chain carries TRBV9 and TRBJ2-3, with D possibly TRBD2 on 6 matching bases. The CDR3 is 17 amino acids. The V end lost 4 bases, the J end lost 0 bases, and 18 bases lay between the germline ends. Germline values: CDR1 SGDLS, CDR2 YYNGEE. Here the CDR3 DNA reads TGTGCCAGCAGCCTCGGGACTTATCCATCTAGCACAGATACGCAGTATTTT. The encoded protein is CASSLGTYPSSTDTQYF.

V usage is TRBV7-6 and J usage is TRBJ2-7; 11 positions match TRBD1. V shed 0 bases and J 3 bases; nucleotides not matched to a gene: 4. CDR3 length: 16 residues. The germline V gene has CDR1 SGHVS and CDR2 FNYEAQ. CDR3 DNA sequence: TGTGCCAGCAGCTTAGCTGGGGGACAGGGGGTCTACGAGCAGTACTTC. Its translation: CASSLAGGQGVYEQYF.

The chain couples TRBV1 to TRBJ2-7; the DNA was not used to check the table's D call, TRBD2. TRBV1 is given as a pseudogene. CDR3 length: 15 residues. This chain's CDR3 is CTSSLPRGGADQQYF. The DNA of the CDR3 is TGCACCAGCAGCCTCCCGAGGGGGGGCGCTGACCAGCAGTACTTC.

The genes are TRBV4-2 and TRBJ2-7, with a weak D call TRBD2 (6 bases). The germline V and J ends were trimmed by 4 bases and 7 bases, with 17 bases remaining between them. In germline, CDR1 is LGHNA, CDR2 YNFKEQ. The CDR3 length is 14 residues. The CDR3 region is CASSPTEAAGEQYF. The CDR3, as DNA: TGTGCCAGCAGCCCCACGGAGGCCGCGGGGGAGCAGTACTTC.